This section outlines one TCR beta chain sequence together with its context. The study ran its PCR with 60 Vbeta and 13 Jbeta primers. Assay: immunoSEQ multiplex PCR; the TCRdb copy retains only in-frame clones and omits some. This table has about 210,000 clones, around 80% appearing once. The sample originates from a study of cytomegalovirus exposure and HLA in healthy donors. The length of the CDR3 is 15 residues. Trimming removed 1 base from V and 2 bases from J, with 9 bases in between. CDR1 and CDR2 from the germline V gene are MGHRA and YSYEKL. This rearrangement joins TRBV4-1 to TRBJ2-1; TRBD2 might be the D (6 bases). Source material: PBMCs. This clonotype was sampled from a man between 35 and 55 years old in good health and CMV-seropositive. CDR3 in DNA: TGCGCCAGCAGCCAAGGGCGGGACCCCTACAATGAGCAGTTCTTC. Encoded protein: CASSQGRDPYNEQFF.